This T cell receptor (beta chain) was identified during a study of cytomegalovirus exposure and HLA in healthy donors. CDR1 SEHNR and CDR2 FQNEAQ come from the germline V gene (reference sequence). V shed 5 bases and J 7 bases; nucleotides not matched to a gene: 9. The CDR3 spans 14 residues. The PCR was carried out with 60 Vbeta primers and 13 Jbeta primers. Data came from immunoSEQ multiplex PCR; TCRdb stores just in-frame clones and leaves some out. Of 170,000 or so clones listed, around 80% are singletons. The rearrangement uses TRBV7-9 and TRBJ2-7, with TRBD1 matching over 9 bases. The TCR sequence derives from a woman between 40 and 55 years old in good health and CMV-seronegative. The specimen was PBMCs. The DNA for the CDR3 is TGTGCCAGCAGCCCCCCCACTGACAGGGGGGAGCAGTACTTC. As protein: CASSPPTDRGEQYF.